This T cell receptor beta chain was sequenced in a study of post-analysis software for immune sequencing data. Study-level background: The courses of disease that were included comprised relapsing-remitting, secondary progressive and progressive-relapsing multiple sclerosis. Study results and limitations: Patients carried several TRBV segments more frequently than controls did, and TRBV5-6, TRBV5-1 and TRBV20-1 were among them. Controls showed significantly higher normalized Chao1 diversity than did multiple sclerosis patients. Clustering by F measure revealed strong co-clustering among samples prepared together in one batch.

V was cut by 1 base and J by 8 bases, with 8 bases left in between. Germline-derived CDR1 and CDR2 are SSHAT and FNYEAQ (reference sequence). The CDR3 is 13 amino acids. Carried by the TCR beta cDNA libraries were unique molecular identifiers. TCRdb itself ran the PCR reads through MiXCR, one entry per CDR3 protein. The sample has roughly 540,000 distinct CDR3 sequences, around 31% seen once. To note about this clonotype: Its antigen is undetermined.

Source material: blood. The chain recombines TRBV7-7 with TRBJ1-4, with a tentative D call TRBD1 (6 bases). This clonotype was sampled from a girl younger than 18 with multiple sclerosis. CDR3 coding DNA: TGTGCCAGCAGCTTAGAGAGGGGGGAAAAACTGTTTTTT. This codes for CASSLERGEKLFF.